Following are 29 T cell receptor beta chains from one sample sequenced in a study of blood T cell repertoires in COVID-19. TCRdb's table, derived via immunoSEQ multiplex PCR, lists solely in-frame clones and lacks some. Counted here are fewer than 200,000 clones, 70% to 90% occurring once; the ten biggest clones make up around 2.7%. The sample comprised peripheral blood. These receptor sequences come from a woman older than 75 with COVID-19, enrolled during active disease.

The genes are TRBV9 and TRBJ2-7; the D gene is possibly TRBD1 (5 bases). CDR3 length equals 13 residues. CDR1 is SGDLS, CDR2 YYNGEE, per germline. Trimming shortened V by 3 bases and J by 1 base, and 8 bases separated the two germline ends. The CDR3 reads CASSARQSYEQYF. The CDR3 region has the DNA TGTGCCAGCAGCGCAAGACAGTCCTACGAGCAGTACTTC.

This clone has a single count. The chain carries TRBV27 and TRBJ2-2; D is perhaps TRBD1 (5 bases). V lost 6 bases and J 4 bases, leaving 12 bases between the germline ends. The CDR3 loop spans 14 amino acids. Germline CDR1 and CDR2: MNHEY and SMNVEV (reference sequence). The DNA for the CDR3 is TGTGCCAGCAGCCTAACAGGCGGCACCGGGGAGCTGTTTTTT. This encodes CASSLTGGTGELFF.

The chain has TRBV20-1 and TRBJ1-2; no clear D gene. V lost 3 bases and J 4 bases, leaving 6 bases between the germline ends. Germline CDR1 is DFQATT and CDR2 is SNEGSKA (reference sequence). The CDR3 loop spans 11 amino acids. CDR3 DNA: TGCAGTGCTAGGGGAGTCTATGGCTACACCTTC. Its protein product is CSARGVYGYTF.

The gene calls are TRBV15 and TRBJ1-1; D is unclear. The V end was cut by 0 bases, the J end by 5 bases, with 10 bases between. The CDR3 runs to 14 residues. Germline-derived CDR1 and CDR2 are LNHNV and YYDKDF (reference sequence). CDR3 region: CATSRDRRWTEAFF. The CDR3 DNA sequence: TGTGCCACCAGCAGAGATCGGAGGTGGACTGAAGCTTTCTTT.

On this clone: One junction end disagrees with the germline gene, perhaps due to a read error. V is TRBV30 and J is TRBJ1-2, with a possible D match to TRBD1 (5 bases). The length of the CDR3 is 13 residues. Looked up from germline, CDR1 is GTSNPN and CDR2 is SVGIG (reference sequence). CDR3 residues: CAWSVQGSYCYTF. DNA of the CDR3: TGTGCCTGGAGTGTCCAGGGAAGCTATTGCTACACCTTC.

As DNA, the CDR3 is TGTGCCAGTAGTGACCGGGACAGGGGCTCCTACGAGCAGTACTTC. Residues: CASSDRDRGSYEQYF. The rearrangement uses TRBV19 and TRBJ2-7, with 10 bases aligning to TRBD1. V was clipped by 5 bases and J by 0 bases; unmatched bases: 4. CDR3 size: 15 residues. CDR1 and CDR2 from the germline V gene are LNHDA and SQIVND (reference sequence).

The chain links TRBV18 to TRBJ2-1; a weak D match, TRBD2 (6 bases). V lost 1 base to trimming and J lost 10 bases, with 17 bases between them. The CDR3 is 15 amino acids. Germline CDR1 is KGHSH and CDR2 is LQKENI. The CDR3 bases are TGTGCCAGCTCACCACAGAGACTAGATATTGGGGAGCAGTTCTTC. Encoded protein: CASSPQRLDIGEQFF.

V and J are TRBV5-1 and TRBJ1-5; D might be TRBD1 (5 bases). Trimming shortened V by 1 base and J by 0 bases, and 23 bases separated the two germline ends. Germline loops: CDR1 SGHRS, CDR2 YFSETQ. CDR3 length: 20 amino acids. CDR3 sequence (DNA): TGCGCCAGCAGCTTGTTGTACGTGGAAGGTCGGGGGTATAGCAATCAGCCCCAGCATTTT. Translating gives CASSLLYVEGRGYSNQPQHF.

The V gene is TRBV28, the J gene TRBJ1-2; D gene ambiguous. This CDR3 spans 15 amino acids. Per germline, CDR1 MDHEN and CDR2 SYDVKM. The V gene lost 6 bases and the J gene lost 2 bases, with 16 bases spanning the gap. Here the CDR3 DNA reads TGTGCCAGCAGCCGAGCCTCCTTTTGGAACTATGGCTACACCTTC. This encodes CASSRASFWNYGYTF.

The CDR3 nucleotides read TGTGCCAGCAGCGCGGGGACAGGGGGGTCCTACGAGCAGTACTTC. Residues: CASSAGTGGSYEQYF. The genes are TRBV9 and TRBJ2-7, with 11 bases that match TRBD1. V lost 3 bases, J lost 1 base, and 3 bases stayed unmatched. The CDR3 runs 15 residues. Germline lookup yields CDR1 SGDLS and CDR2 YYNGEE.

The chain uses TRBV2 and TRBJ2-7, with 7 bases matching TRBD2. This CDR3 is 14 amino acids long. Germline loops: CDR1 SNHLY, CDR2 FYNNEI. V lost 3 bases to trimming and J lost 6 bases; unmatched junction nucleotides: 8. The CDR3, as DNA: TGTGCCAGCAGTGACTTTACGGGGGGTGGCGAGCAGTACTTC. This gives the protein CASSDFTGGGEQYF.

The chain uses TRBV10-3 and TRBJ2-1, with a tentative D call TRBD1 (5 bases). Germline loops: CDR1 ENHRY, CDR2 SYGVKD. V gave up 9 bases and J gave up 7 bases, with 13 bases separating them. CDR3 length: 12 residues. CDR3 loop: CAMSGLGNEQFF. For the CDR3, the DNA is TGTGCCATGTCAGGGTTAGGAAATGAGCAGTTCTTC.

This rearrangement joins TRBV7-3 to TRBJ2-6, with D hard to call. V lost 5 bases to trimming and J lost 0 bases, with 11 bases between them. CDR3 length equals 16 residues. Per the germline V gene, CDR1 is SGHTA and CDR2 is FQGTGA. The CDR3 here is CASSVMRNSGANVLTF. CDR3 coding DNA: TGTGCCAGCAGCGTAATGAGGAACTCTGGGGCCAACGTCCTGACTTTC.

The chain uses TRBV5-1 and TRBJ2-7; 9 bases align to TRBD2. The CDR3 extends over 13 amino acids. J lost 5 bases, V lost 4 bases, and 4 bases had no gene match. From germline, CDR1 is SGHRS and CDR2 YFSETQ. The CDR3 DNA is TGCGCCAGCAGCGCTAGCGGGATCGACGAGCAGTACTTC. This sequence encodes CASSASGIDEQYF.

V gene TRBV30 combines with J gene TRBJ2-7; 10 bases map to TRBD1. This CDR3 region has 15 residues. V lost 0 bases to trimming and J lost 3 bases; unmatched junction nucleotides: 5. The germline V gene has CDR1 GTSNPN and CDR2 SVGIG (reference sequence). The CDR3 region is CAWSVPGTGVYEQYF. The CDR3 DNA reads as TGTGCCTGGAGTGTACCAGGGACAGGGGTCTACGAGCAGTACTTC.

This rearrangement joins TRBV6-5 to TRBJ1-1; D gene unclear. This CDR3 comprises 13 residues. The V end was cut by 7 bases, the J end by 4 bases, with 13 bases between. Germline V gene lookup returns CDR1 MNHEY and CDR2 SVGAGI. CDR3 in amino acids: CASTLARATEAFF. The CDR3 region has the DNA TGTGCCAGCACCCTAGCTCGGGCCACTGAAGCTTTCTTT.

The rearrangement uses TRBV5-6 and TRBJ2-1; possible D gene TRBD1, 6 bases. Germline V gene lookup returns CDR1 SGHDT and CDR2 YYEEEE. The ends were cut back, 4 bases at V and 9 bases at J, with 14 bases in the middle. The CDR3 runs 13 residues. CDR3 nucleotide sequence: TGTGCCAGCAGCCGTTTTACAGGGACTGAGCAGTTCTTC. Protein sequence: CASSRFTGTEQFF.

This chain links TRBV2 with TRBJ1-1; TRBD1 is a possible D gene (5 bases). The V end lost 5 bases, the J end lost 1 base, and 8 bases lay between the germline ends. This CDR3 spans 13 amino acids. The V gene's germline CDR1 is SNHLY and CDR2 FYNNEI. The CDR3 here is CASSLTGNTEAFF. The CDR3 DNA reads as TGTGCCAGCAGTTTAACAGGGAACACTGAAGCTTTCTTT.

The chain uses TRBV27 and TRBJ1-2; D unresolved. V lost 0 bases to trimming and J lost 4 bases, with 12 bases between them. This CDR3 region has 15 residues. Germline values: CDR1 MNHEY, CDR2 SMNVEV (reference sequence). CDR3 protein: CASSLSRMRGYGYTF. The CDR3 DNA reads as TGTGCCAGCAGTTTATCAAGGATGCGGGGCTATGGCTACACCTTC.

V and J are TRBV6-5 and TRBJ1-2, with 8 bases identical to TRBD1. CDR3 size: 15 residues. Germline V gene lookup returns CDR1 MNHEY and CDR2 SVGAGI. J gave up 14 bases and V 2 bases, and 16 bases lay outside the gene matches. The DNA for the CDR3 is TGTGCCAGCAGTTACCCAAACAGGGGGATCCCTGTATTAACCTTC. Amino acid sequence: CASSYPNRGIPVLTF.

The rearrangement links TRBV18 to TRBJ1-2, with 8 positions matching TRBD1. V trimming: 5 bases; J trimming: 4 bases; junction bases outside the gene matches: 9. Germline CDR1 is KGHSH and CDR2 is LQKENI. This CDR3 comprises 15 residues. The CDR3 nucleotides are TGTGCCAGCTCAAGAGAGGGACAGGCGGGCTATGGCTACACCTTC. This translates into CASSREGQAGYGYTF.

CDR3 sequence (DNA): TGTGCCAGCAGCCGCAGAGGGGGACTAGAATACGAGCAGTACTTC. Protein: CASSRRGGLEYEQYF. The chain has TRBV4-2 and TRBJ2-7; 8 nucleotides line up with TRBD2. V was clipped by 4 bases and J by 4 bases; unmatched bases: 9. This CDR3 comprises 15 residues. The germline CDR1 and CDR2 sequences are LGHNA and YNFKEQ.

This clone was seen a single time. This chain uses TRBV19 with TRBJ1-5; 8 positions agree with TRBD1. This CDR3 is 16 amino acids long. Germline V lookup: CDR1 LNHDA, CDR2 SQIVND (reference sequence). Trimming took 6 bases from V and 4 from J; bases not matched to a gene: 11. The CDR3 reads CASSNNRDRNNQPQHF. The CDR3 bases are TGTGCCAGTAGCAACAACCGGGACAGGAATAATCAGCCCCAGCATTTT.

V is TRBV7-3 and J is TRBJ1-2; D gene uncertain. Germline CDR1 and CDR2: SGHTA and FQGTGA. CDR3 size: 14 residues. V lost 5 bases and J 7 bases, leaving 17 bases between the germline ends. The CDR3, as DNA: TGTGCCAGCAGCCCAACGGACTCGGTCGGTGGCTACACCTTC. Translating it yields CASSPTDSVGGYTF.

The CDR3 spells CASSLSGLAVFYEQYF. CDR3 nucleotide sequence: TGTGCCAGCAGCTTAAGCGGACTAGCGGTTTTCTACGAGCAGTACTTC. This sequence joins TRBV11-2 and TRBJ2-7, with 10 bases matching TRBD2. Germline lookup yields CDR1 SGHAT and CDR2 FQNNGV. Germline trimming cut 2 bases from V and 3 bases from J; bases unmatched to any gene: 7. The CDR3 loop spans 16 amino acids. Looking up the rest from reference TRBV11-2 and TRBJ2-7 gives the full variable domain: EAGVAQSPRYKIIEKRQSVAFWCNPISGHATLYWYQQILGQGPKLLIQFQNNGVVDDSQLPKDRFSAERLKGVDSTLKIQPAKLEDSAVYLCASSLSGLAVFYEQYFGPGTRLTVT.

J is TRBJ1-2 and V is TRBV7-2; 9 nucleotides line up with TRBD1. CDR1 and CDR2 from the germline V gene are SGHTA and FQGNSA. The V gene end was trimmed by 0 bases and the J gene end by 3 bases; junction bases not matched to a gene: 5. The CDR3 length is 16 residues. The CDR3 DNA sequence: TGTGCCAGCAGCTTAGCCGGGACAGGGTTCGACTATGGCTACACCTTC. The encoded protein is CASSLAGTGFDYGYTF. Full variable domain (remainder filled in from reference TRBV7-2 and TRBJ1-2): GAGVSQSPSNKVTEKGKDVELRCDPISGHTALYWYRQSLGQGLEFLIYFQGNSAPDKSGLPSDRFSAERTGGSVSTLTIQRTQQEDSAVYLCASSLAGTGFDYGYTFGSGTRLTVV.

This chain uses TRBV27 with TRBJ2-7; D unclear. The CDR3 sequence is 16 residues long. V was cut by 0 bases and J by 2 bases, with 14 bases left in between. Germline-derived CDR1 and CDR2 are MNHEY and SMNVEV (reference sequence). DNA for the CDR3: TGTGCCAGCAGTTTATCGATCGGTGGTGTTACCTACGAGCAGTACTTC. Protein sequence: CASSLSIGGVTYEQYF.

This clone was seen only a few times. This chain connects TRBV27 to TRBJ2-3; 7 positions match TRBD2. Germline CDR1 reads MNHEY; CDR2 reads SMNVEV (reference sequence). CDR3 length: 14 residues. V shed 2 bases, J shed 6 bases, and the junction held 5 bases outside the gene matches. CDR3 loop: CASSLQAGRDTQYF. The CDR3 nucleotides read TGTGCCAGCAGTTTACAAGCGGGGCGGGATACGCAGTATTTT.

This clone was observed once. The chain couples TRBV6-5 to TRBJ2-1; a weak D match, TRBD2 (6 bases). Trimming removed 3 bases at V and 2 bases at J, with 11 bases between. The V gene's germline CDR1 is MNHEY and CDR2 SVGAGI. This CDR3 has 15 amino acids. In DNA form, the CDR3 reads TGTGCCAGCAGTTATGGGGGACTGACCTACAATGAGCAGTTCTTC. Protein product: CASSYGGLTYNEQFF.